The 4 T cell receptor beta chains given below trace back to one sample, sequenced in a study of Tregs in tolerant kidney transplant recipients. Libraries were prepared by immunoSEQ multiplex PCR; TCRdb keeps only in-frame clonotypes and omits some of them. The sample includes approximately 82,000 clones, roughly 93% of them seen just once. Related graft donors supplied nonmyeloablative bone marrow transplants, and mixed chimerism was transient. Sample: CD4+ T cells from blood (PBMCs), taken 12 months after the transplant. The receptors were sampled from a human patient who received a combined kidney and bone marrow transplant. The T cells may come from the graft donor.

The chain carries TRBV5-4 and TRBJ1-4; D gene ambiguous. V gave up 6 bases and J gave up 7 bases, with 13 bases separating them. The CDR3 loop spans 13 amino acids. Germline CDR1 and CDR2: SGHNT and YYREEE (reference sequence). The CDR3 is CASTASRGEKLFF. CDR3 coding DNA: TGTGCCAGCACCGCCTCAAGAGGTGAAAAACTGTTTTTT.

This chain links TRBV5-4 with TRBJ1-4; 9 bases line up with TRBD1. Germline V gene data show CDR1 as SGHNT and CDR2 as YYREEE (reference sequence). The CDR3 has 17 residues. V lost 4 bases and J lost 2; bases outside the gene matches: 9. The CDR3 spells CASSAKQGAPTNEKLFF. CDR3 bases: TGTGCCAGCAGCGCCAAACAGGGGGCGCCGACTAATGAAAAACTGTTTTTT.

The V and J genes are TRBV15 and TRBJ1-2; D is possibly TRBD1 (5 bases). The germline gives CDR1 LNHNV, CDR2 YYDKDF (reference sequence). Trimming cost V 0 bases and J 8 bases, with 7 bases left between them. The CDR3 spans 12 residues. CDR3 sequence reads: CATSRDRQGYTF. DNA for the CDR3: TGTGCCACCAGCAGAGACAGACAGGGCTACACCTTC. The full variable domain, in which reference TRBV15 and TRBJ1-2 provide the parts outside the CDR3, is DAMVIQNPRYQVTQFGKPVTLSCSQTLNHNVMYWYQQKSSQAPKLLFHYYDKDFNNEADTPDNFQSRRPNTSFCFLDIRSPGLGDTAMYLCATSRDRQGYTFGSGTRLTVV.

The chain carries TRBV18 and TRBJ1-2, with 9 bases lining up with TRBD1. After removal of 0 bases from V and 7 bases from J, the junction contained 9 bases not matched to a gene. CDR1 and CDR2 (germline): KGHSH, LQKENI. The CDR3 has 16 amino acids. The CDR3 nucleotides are TGTGCCAGCTCACCACCCCGGGACAGGGAGCAGGGTGGCTACACCTTC. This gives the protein CASSPPRDREQGGYTF.